One sample yielded the 8 T cell receptor beta chains listed below, sequenced in a study of Ad26.COV2.S vaccination and SARS-CoV-2 variants. TCRdb's table, derived via immunoSEQ multiplex PCR, lists solely in-frame clones and lacks some. The table shows 300,000 to 400,000 clones, with about 88% occurring only once. Regarding treatment: about 20 received Ad26.COV2.S at low or high dose, single or two shots; about five received placebo; per-sample allocation not given. Sampling was done on day 63 after the first vaccine or placebo injection. The input for sequencing was peripheral blood, taken in a trial of Ad26.COV2.S vaccine versus placebo. The receptor source for this set is a person aged 18-65 years who received the Ad26.COV2.S COVID-19 vaccine or a placebo.

This chain links TRBV14 with TRBJ1-2; no reliable D call. CDR3 length equals 13 residues. V lost 1 base to trimming and J lost 5 bases, with 8 bases between them. CDR1 and CDR2 (germline): SGHDN, FVKESK. CDR3 amino acids: CASSQAGKYGYTF. CDR3 nucleotide sequence: TGTGCCAGCAGCCAAGCCGGGAAGTATGGCTACACCTTC.

This sequence joins TRBV6-1 and TRBJ2-2; D remains unclear. The V end was cut by 4 bases, the J end by 5 bases, with 20 bases between. Germline loops: CDR1 MNHNS, CDR2 SASEGT. CDR3 length: 17 amino acids. The CDR3 DNA sequence: TGTGCCAGCAGTGTGATCTCGGTGCGCACCCAGACCGGGGAGCTGTTTTTT. It encodes CASSVISVRTQTGELFF.

The rearrangement uses TRBV27 and TRBJ2-1; no reliable D call. CDR1 is MNHEY, CDR2 SMNVEV, per germline (reference sequence). This CDR3 region has 14 residues. Trimming removed 5 bases from V and 4 bases from J, with 12 bases in between. The CDR3 DNA is TGTGCCAGCAGTCCCACGACGCCTTACAATGAGCAGTTCTTC. Protein sequence: CASSPTTPYNEQFF.

The rearrangement joins TRBV29-1 to TRBJ1-2; TRBD1 matches 7 bases. Per germline, CDR1 SQVTM and CDR2 ANQGSEA. CDR3 length: 12 residues. The V gene end was trimmed by 6 bases and the J gene end by 7 bases; junction bases not matched to a gene: 8. The CDR3 loop reads CSVQLNRGGYTF. The DNA for the CDR3 is TGCAGCGTACAACTAAACAGGGGTGGCTACACCTTC. Full variable domain (rest looked up from reference TRBV29-1 and TRBJ1-2): SAVISQKPSRDICQRGTSLTIQCQVDSQVTMMFWYRQQPGQSLTLIATANQGSEATYESGFVIDKFPISRPNLTFSTLTVSNMSPEDSSIYLCSVQLNRGGYTFGSGTRLTVV.

The J gene is TRBJ2-1, the V gene TRBV7-2; 7 bases align to TRBD2. Per the germline V gene, CDR1 is SGHTA and CDR2 is FQGNSA. This CDR3 comprises 16 residues. The ends lost 2 bases at V and 4 bases at J; junction bases unmatched: 8. CDR3 in DNA: TGTGCCAGCAGCTTATCTCCAGCGGGGAGATACAATGAGCAGTTCTTC. Translation: CASSLSPAGRYNEQFF.

On this clone itself: This sequence may be a read error, since a much larger clone differs from it by one base. The rearrangement joins TRBV19 to TRBJ1-1; D remains unclear. The CDR3 extends over 11 amino acids. Deletions cut 4 bases from V and 1 base from J, with 1 base between. Per germline, CDR1 LNHDA and CDR2 SQIVND (reference sequence). Written as DNA, the CDR3 is TGTGCCAGTAGTAAGAACACTGAAGCTTTCTTT. It translates to CASSKNTEAFF.

V is TRBV5-1 and J is TRBJ1-1, with D uncertain. The germline CDR1 and CDR2 sequences are SGHRS and YFSETQ. The CDR3 has 16 residues. V lost 0 bases and J lost 3, with 15 bases in between. CDR3 nucleotides: TGCGCCAGCAGCTTGGACGGGATACCTAAGGACACTGAAGCTTTCTTT. Its protein is CASSLDGIPKDTEAFF. The full variable domain, completed using reference TRBV5-1 and TRBJ1-1, is KAGVTQTPRYLIKTRGQQVTLSCSPISGHRSVSWYQQTPGQGLQFLFEYFSETQRNKGNFPGRFSGRQFSNSRSEMNVSTLELGDSALYLCASSLDGIPKDTEAFFGQGTRLTVV.

V is TRBV11-1 and J is TRBJ1-3; D not certain. V was trimmed by 1 base and J by 0 bases, leaving 10 bases between them. Germline assignment: CDR1 SGHAT and CDR2 FQDESV (reference sequence). The CDR3 is made up of 16 amino acids. CDR3 sequence (DNA): TGTGCCAGCAGCTTAGACGGGCGGTACTCTGGAAACACCATATATTTT. This sequence encodes CASSLDGRYSGNTIYF.